This T cell receptor (beta chain) was recorded in a study of HIV-infected patients and healthy controls. TCRdb fed the 5' RACE reads into MiXCR, producing one record per CDR3 protein. Among tens of thousands of distinct CDR3 sequences listed, about 15% were seen once. The CDR3 totals 8 residues, both ends included. The V gene's germline CDR1 is SEHNR and CDR2 FQNEAQ (reference sequence). Details on this clonotype: Without the conserved terminal phenylalanine or tryptophan, this CDR3 likely stems from a read error. The limits of the CDR3 on the DNA are not certain, so only TCRdb's listed CDR3 is given.

The clonotype was recovered from a human donor in good health. Sequenced: CD4+ T cells from blood. The V gene is TRBV7-9, the J gene TRBJ1-4. This CDR3 reads CASSPRVD.